Listed below are T cell receptor beta chains from one sample, sequenced in a study of T-cell memory formation after mild COVID-19. TCRdb used MiXCR to reprocess the 5' RACE reads, holding one entry per CDR3 protein. The sample lists about 82,000 distinct CDR3 sequences; more than 13% were seen once. The sequenced sample consisted of PBMCs or a T cell subset sorted from them (not recorded which). The source is a man aged 18 to 30 who had mild COVID-19 (a few samples of this study predate the infection). Cell type and time point are not known. Both conserved end residues are trimmed from each CDR3. The order of the fields is V gene, J gene, CDR3 protein.

>TRBV5-1|TRBJ1-1
ASSLGQGAVGTEAF
>TRBV29-1|TRBJ2-7
SVVPDTSYEQY
>TRBV29-1|TRBJ2-7
SVNLAGSYEQY
>TRBV4-3|TRBJ2-7
ASSQESRAGNEQY
>TRBV7-2|TRBJ2-2
ASSVSGPTGELF
>TRBV29-1|TRBJ2-5
SVVPTGDGETQY
>TRBV20-1|TRBJ2-1
SAPGDSYNEQF
>TRBV6-6|TRBJ2-7
AVNGGLWLEQY
>TRBV6-5|TRBJ2-1
ASSYSSSYNEQF
>TRBV11-2|TRBJ2-3
ASSFGERRIRTDTQY
>TRBV6-6|TRBJ2-1
ASSMVSAGTEQF
>TRBV9|TRBJ1-2
ASSFDRGANYGYT
>TRBV9|TRBJ2-7
ASSVGGHPSSYEQY
>TRBV19|TRBJ2-3
ASSISMDTQY
>TRBV27|TRBJ2-5
ASSLHREETQY
>TRBV7-2|TRBJ2-3
ASSFPRQGPTSTDTQY
>TRBV4-3|TRBJ1-2
ASSQESGEGYGYT
>TRBV3-1|TRBJ2-3
ASSQMDRGIADTQY
>TRBV20-1|TRBJ1-4
SARDRSPTHEKLF
>TRBV7-9|TRBJ2-3
ASTLRDRALGTDTQY
>TRBV20-1|TRBJ2-7
SARARTGGGYEQY
>TRBV5-1|TRBJ2-1
ASMGTGHNEQF
>TRBV6-5|TRBJ2-2
ASSKQGTGELF
>TRBV5-1|TRBJ2-1
ASSLNGHGEQF
>TRBV19|TRBJ1-1
ASSIGGRNTEAF
>TRBV7-9|TRBJ2-6
ASSLETSSGANVLT
>TRBV28|TRBJ2-5
ASSRATYQETQY
>TRBV12-3/TRBV12-4|TRBJ2-1
ASSSGAYNEQF
>TRBV4-1|TRBJ2-2
ASSQDPGGGITGELF
>TRBV6-5|TRBJ1-5
ASSYREGNQPQH
>TRBV6-5|TRBJ1-2
ASSYSGLLDGYT
>TRBV4-3|TRBJ2-6
ASSQDAGVSSGANVLT
>TRBV5-6|TRBJ2-7
ASSLTGLDEQY
>TRBV5-5|TRBJ1-5
ASSLTLSGWVLQDNQPQH
>TRBV7-8|TRBJ2-1
ASSHSGGAYNEQF
>TRBV4-1|TRBJ2-2
ASSLWTGGTGELF
>TRBV9|TRBJ2-2
ASSEQMNTGELF
>TRBV4-3|TRBJ2-2
ASSQDSRGRDTGELF
>TRBV5-8|TRBJ1-1
ASSSLRGRNTEAF
>TRBV20-1|TRBJ2-5
SARQETQY
>TRBV12-3/TRBV12-4|TRBJ1-3
ASRRPGNTIY
>TRBV28|TRBJ2-6
ASSWTGGFVLT
>TRBV20-1|TRBJ2-3
SATRTSGGTDTQY
>TRBV5-8|TRBJ1-1
ASSRAGAEAF
>TRBV7-6|TRBJ2-2
ASSLGWGSTGELF